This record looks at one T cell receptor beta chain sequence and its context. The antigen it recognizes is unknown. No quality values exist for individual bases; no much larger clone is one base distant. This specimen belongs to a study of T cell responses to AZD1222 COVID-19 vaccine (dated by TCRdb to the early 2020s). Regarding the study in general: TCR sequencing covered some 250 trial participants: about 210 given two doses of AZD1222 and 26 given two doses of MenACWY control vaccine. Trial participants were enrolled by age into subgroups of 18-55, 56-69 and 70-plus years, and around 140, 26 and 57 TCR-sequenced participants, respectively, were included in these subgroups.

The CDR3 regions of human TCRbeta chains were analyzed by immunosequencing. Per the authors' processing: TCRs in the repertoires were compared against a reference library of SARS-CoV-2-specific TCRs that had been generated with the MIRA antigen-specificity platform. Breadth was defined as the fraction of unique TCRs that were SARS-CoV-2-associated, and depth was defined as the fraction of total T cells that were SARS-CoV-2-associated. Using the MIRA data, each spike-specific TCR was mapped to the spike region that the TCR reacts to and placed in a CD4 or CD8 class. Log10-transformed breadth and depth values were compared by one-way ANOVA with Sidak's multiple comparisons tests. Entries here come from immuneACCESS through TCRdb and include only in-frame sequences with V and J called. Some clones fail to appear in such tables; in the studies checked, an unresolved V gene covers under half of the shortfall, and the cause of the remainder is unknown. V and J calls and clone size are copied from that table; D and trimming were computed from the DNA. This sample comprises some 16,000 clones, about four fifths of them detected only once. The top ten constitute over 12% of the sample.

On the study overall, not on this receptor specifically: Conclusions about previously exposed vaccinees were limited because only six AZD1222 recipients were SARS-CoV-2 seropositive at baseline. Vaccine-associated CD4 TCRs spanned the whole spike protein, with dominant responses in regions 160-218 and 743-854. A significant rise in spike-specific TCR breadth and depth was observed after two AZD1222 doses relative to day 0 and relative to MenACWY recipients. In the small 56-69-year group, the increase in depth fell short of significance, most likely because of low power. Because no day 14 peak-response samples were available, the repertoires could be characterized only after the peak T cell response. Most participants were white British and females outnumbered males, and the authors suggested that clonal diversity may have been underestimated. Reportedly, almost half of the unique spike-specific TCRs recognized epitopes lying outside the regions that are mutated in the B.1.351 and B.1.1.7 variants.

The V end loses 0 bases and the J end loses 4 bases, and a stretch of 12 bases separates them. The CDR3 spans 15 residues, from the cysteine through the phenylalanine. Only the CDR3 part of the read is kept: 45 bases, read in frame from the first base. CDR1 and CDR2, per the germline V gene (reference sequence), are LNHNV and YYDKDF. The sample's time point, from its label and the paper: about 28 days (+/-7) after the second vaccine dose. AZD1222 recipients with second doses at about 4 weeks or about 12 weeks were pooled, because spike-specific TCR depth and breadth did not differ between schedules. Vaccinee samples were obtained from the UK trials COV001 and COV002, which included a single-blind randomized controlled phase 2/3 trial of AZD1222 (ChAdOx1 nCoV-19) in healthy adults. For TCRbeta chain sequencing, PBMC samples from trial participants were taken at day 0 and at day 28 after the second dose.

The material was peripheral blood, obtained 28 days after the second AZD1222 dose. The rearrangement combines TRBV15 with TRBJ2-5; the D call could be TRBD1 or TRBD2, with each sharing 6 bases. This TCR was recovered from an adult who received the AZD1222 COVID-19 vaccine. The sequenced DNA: TGTGCCACCAGCAGAGATCGGGGGCGCGGAGAGACCCAGTACTTC. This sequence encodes CATSRDRGRGETQYF. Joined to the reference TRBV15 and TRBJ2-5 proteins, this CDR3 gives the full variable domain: DAMVIQNPRYQVTQFGKPVTLSCSQTLNHNVMYWYQQKSSQAPKLLFHYYDKDFNNEADTPDNFQSRRPNTSFCFLDIRSPGLGDTAMYLCATSRDRGRGETQYFGPGTRLLVL.